A selection of T cell receptor beta chains follows, all from one sample in a study of breast tumors, draining lymph nodes, adjacent tissues. TCRdb passed the multiplex PCR reads through MiXCR, listing each CDR3 protein once. The table records fewer than 300,000 distinct CDR3 sequences, 32% of them present only once. The specimen sequenced was axillary lymph node tissue. These receptors all come from a female donor with breast cancer. Some clones in this sample may be carry-over from other donors' samples. Each CDR3 is given with its conserved first and last residue.

TRBV28,CASSPRRDYRPIEQYF
TRBV29-1,CSASSESGLNQPQHF
TRBV6-2/TRBV6-3,CASRSGGSVETQYF
TRBV6-5,CVSSYSGGLGETQYF
TRBV5-6,CASSVSLSGVANTGELFF
TRBV7-9,CASSLPSGTTEAFF
TRBV6-5,CASSPRDANTEAFF
TRBV29-1,CSVERLAGDEQFF
TRBV30,CAWSARDSYYGYTF
TRBV24-1,CATSDSGGNFGTSGRESPYEQYF
TRBV19,CASSALLADEQYF
TRBV7-2,CASSFQGGGTSGRGETQYF
TRBV6-1,CASSGGLAGNNEQFF
TRBV5-1,CASSSPGGQETQYF
TRBV15,CATREGLAGGVKQFF
TRBV7-8,CASSPPRWGGQNTGELFF
TRBV19,CASRLRDSQPQHF
TRBV20-1,CSASGGLAGPDTQYF
TRBV19,CASSISGEGTEAFF
TRBV30,CASVGTGGEAFF
TRBV5-4,CASSLGGGYVSEAFF
TRBV12-3/TRBV12-4,CASSAHRGKSANTIYF
TRBV5-8,CASSFDQETQYF
TRBV5-1,CASSALPGFGKSYEQYF
TRBV6-1,CASSQNVIGTDTQYF
TRBV4-3,CASSQDPGVSYEQYF
TRBV6-5,CASSHSRGAGGYTF
TRBV11-3,CASSHNNTGELFF
TRBV7-7,CASSLALLAKAHQPQHF
TRBV6-6,CASSYRTSGSYNEQYF
TRBV19,CASSVLAPMGNEQFF
TRBV6-4,CASRVDRSGQGVGYTF
TRBV2,CASSEQRQETQYF
TRBV7-2,CASSPSSAANYGYPF
TRBV11-2,CASSFGLVRAGELFF
TRBV3-1,CASSALKGGTYTGELFF
TRBV29-1,CSVIDPRDNQPQHF
TRBV7-2,CASSLDYSSTDTQYF
TRBV4-2,CASSQDGTLYGYAF
TRBV11-1,CASLTLRSYNEQFF
TRBV24-1,CATSDSREHTDTQYF
TRBV19,CASSIDTAGPYNEQFF
TRBV27,CASSFQSYNEKLFF
TRBV7-2,CASSPTGLRNTEAFF
TRBV11-3,CANSLDRFARSSYF
TRBV5-4,CASSSGTSGITYEQYF
TRBV7-2,CASSLRNADTQYF
TRBV7-9,CASSSTGTGAGSYPF
TRBV4-1,CASSNPPGAGELFF
TRBV27,CATRRMSSYNSPLHF
TRBV6-1,CASSPTGTGGEQHF
TRBV20-1,CSARDRAGGTAFAPLHF
TRBV19,CASSILAGYGTSSYNEQFF
TRBV7-3,CASSSPTAGSYEQYF
TRBV28,CASSFSGTGDSLGGGYTF
TRBV29-1,CSVDMTGASTDTQYF